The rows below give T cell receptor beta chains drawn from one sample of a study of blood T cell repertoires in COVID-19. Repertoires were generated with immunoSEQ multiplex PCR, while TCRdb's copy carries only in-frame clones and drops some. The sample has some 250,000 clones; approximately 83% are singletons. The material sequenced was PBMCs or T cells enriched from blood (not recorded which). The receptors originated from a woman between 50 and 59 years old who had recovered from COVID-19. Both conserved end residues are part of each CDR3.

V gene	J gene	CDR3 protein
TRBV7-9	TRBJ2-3	CASSPGQGVMDTQYF
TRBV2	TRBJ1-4	CASSERDRGEKLFF
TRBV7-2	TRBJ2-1	CASSPPGQGIEQFF
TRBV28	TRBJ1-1	CASRPRDGTEAFF
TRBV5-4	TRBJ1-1	CASRYTGKNTEAFF
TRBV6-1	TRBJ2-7	CASSEEAGIVHEQYF
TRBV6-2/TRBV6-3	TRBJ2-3	CASSPPRVDTQYF
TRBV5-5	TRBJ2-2	CASSLWLRLQGGDTGELFF
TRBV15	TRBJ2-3	CATSRDMDTQYF
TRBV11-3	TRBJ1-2	CASSLVNNRAYYGYTF
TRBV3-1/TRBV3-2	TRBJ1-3	CASSQEKTSPEGNTIYF
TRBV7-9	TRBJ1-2	CASSDTGANYGYTF
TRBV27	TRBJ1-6	CASSFWQGYNSPLHF
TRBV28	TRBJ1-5	CASNWGGGGSQPQHF
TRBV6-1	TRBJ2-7	CASSEALAVVSHEQYF
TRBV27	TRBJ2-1	CASSLRVAGFYNEQFF
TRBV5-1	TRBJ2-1	CASSLEGRNSYNEQFF
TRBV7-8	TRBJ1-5	CASSSDRRNQPQHF
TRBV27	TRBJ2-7	CASSLARGPSEQYF
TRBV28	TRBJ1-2	CASSLWAGGLRDGYTF
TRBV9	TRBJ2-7	CASSVEELAVYYEQYF
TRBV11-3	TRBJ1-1	CASSSRGDTEAFF
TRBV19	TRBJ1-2	CANAEDRIYGYTF
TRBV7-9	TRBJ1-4	CASSSKQGAYYEKLFF
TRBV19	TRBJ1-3	CASSPVGGTVTGNTIYF
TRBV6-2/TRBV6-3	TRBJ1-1	CASSLHGTGEGTEAFF
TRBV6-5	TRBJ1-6	CASRLGQGQNSPLHF
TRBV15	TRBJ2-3	CATSRPSTATDTQYF
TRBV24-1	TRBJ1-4	CATSDPGQGDEKLFF
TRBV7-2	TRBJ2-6	CASSAAGAGANVLTF
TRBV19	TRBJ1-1	CASIQGHEAFF
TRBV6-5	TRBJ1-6	CASSPLTVVRSPLHF
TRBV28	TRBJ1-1	CASSFRLQGRNTEAFF
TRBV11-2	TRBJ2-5	CASSPWGGPTIETQYF
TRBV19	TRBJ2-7	CASSPSRDRDSYEQYF
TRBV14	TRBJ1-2	CASSPDRNYGYTF
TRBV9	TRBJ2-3	CASSVASGIDTQYF
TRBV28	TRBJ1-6	CASATIHETGHNNSPLHF
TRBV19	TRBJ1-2	CASTPPTLPGLHTYGYTF
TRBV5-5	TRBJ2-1	CASSNRAPEQFF
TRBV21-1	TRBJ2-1	CARRTGDILGNEQFF
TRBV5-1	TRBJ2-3	CASSRSPAGTDTQYF
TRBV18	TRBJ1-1	CASSRDRMNTEAFF
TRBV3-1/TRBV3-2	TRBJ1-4	CASSQDSGSFNEKLFF
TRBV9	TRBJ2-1	CASSAPPGTEGNEQFF
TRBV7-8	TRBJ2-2	CASRNRATGNTGELFF
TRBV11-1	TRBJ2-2	CAWRQVPGELFF
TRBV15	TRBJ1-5	CATSSWGREGLQPQHF
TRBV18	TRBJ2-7	CASSPGLAGSSYEQYF
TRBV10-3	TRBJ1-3	CATLQGLGGNTIYF
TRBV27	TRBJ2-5	CASSLSLDRAKTQYF
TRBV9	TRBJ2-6	CASSQPGSGANVLTF
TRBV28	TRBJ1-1	CASSIRGLYTEAFF